This entry lists 23 T cell receptor beta chains sequenced from one sample in a study of long-term antiretroviral therapy in people with HIV. Survey level was the resolution at which the v3.0 immunoSEQ assay ran. This table comes from immunoSEQ multiplex PCR, and its TCRdb copy is limited to in-frame clones, with some not included. The sample lists about 30,000 clones, approximately 84% occurring once. The sequenced sample was unsorted PBMCs, obtained 2 years after starting antiretroviral therapy. The receptors come from a man aged 45-65 years with HIV.

The chain has TRBV30 and TRBJ2-7, with 7 bases aligning to TRBD2. Germline CDR1 and CDR2: GTSNPN and SVGIG (reference sequence). V was clipped by 0 bases and J by 6 bases; unmatched bases: 8. This CDR3 comprises 14 residues. The CDR3 DNA reads as TGTGCCTGGAGTGTACAGGCGGGAGTAAGCGAGCAGTACTTC. It codes for CAWSVQAGVSEQYF.

The J gene is TRBJ2-4, the V gene TRBV5-4, with 10 bases identical to TRBD2. Germline CDR1 and CDR2: SGHNT and YYREEE (reference sequence). CDR3 length equals 17 residues. V lost 0 bases to trimming and J lost 5 bases; unmatched junction nucleotides: 8. CDR3 residues: CASSLGSGRYIQNIQYF. The CDR3 DNA reads TGTGCCAGCAGCTTGGGTAGCGGGAGGTACATACAAAACATTCAGTACTTC.

In this sample, this clone turned up a few times. The chain is built from TRBV28 and TRBJ1-5; D gene ambiguous. Germline CDR1 is MDHEN and CDR2 is SYDVKM. Trimming removed 7 bases at V and 2 bases at J, with 9 bases between. CDR3 size: 13 residues. The CDR3 bases are TGTGCCAGCAAGGCGGAGGGCAATCAGCCCCAGCATTTT. Translated: CASKAEGNQPQHF.

The J gene is TRBJ1-6, the V gene TRBV15; no clear D gene. V shed 1 base and J shed 2 bases, with 9 bases lying between them. The CDR3 has 16 amino acids. From germline, CDR1 is LNHNV and CDR2 YYDKDF (reference sequence). The chain's CDR3 is CATSRGFQAYNSPLHF. CDR3 nucleotide sequence: TGTGCCACCAGCAGAGGGTTCCAGGCCTATAATTCACCCCTCCACTTT.

The genes are TRBV18 and TRBJ2-1; 11 nucleotides line up with TRBD2. The CDR3 runs 16 residues. Germline CDR1 and CDR2: KGHSH and LQKENI. V was clipped by 0 bases and J by 9 bases; unmatched bases: 7. CDR3 bases: TGTGCCAGCTCACCACCTCTAGCGGGGGGTCAGACTGAGCAGTTCTTC. Residues: CASSPPLAGGQTEQFF.

This clone came up a few times. The chain recombines TRBV5-1 with TRBJ1-2, with 7 bases identical to TRBD1. V dropped 5 bases and J dropped 2; count of bases not matched to a gene: 3. CDR1 is SGHRS and CDR2 is YFSETQ in the germline V gene. This CDR3 is built from 13 residues. The chain's CDR3 is CASRGQINYGYTF. The CDR3 bases are TGCGCCAGCAGGGGACAGATCAACTATGGCTACACCTTC. The variable domain in full, with the rest retrieved from reference TRBV5-1 and TRBJ1-2, is KAGVTQTPRYLIKTRGQQVTLSCSPISGHRSVSWYQQTPGQGLQFLFEYFSETQRNKGNFPGRFSGRQFSNSRSEMNVSTLELGDSALYLCASRGQINYGYTFGSGTRLTVV.

The chain couples TRBV19 to TRBJ2-2, with D uncertain. The CDR3 is made up of 13 amino acids. The germline CDR1 and CDR2 sequences are LNHDA and SQIVND (reference sequence). V was shortened by 5 bases and J by 7 bases, with 11 bases between the two germline ends. CDR3 nucleotide sequence: TGTGCCAGTAGTGTTTTCACCGGCGGGGAGCTGTTTTTT. Amino acid sequence: CASSVFTGGELFF.

The V gene is TRBV7-2, the J gene TRBJ2-1; 11 bases are shared with TRBD2. V lost 0 bases and J lost 9; bases outside the gene matches: 4. Germline V CDR1 and CDR2: SGHTA, FQGNSA. The CDR3 extends over 15 amino acids. The CDR3 spells CASSLALAGVGEQFF. The CDR3 nucleotides are TGTGCCAGCAGCTTAGCACTAGCGGGAGTAGGTGAGCAGTTCTTC.

This chain uses TRBV6-5 with TRBJ2-3, with D possibly TRBD2 on 6 matching bases. CDR3 length equals 15 residues. Germline CDR1 is MNHEY and CDR2 is SVGAGI. The V end was cut by 4 bases, the J end by 0 bases, with 11 bases between. The CDR3 coding sequence is TGTGCCAGCAGTTGGCGGGGTCCTAGCACAGATACGCAGTATTTT. This encodes CASSWRGPSTDTQYF.

This clone was recorded once. The V gene is TRBV7-2, the J gene TRBJ1-4; weak D call: TRBD1 (5 bases). Germline-derived CDR1 and CDR2 are SGHTA and FQGNSA. Trimming pared 4 bases from V and 4 bases from J, leaving 16 bases between. This CDR3 has 16 amino acids. The CDR3 here is CASSSRRDGFNEKLFF. In DNA, the CDR3 is TGTGCCAGCAGCTCTCGTCGGGACGGATTTAATGAAAAACTGTTTTTT.

This chain links TRBV5-4 with TRBJ1-2, with D unclear. The V end lost 4 bases, the J end lost 4 bases, and 11 bases lay between the germline ends. CDR3 length: 13 amino acids. Germline V gene data show CDR1 as SGHNT and CDR2 as YYREEE (reference sequence). The CDR3 DNA follows: TGTGCCAGCAGCCCGAGGGTTTCCTATGGCTACACCTTC. Protein: CASSPRVSYGYTF.

This clone occurred once. The chain joins TRBV12-5 to TRBJ2-1, with D hard to call. CDR1 and CDR2 from the germline V gene are LGHNT and FRNRAP. CDR3 size: 14 residues. V shed 1 base and J shed 7 bases, with 11 bases lying between them. CDR3 amino acids: CASGLGPERNEQFF. In DNA, the CDR3 is TGTGCTAGTGGTTTGGGACCCGAGAGGAATGAGCAGTTCTTC.

V is TRBV25-1 and J is TRBJ2-2; D is ambiguous. CDR1 and CDR2 (germline): MGHDK, SYGVNS. The CDR3 runs 13 residues. Trimming removed 0 bases from V and 6 bases from J, with 5 bases in between. This chain's CDR3 is CASSEYLSGELFF. CDR3 DNA: TGTGCCAGCAGTGAATATCTCTCCGGGGAGCTGTTTTTT.

The V call is TRBV15, the J call TRBJ2-2, with D perhaps TRBD2 (6 bases). V was pared by 3 bases and J by 4 bases, with 12 bases between. Germline V gene lookup returns CDR1 LNHNV and CDR2 YYDKDF (reference sequence). The CDR3 loop spans 15 amino acids. The CDR3 nucleotides read TGTGCCACCAGCAGCGCCCGGGACTTCACCGGGGAGCTGTTTTTT. It yields the protein CATSSARDFTGELFF.

This chain uses TRBV7-3 with TRBJ2-2; D remains unclear. Trimming removed 0 bases at V and 4 bases at J, with 9 bases between. The CDR3 is made up of 15 amino acids. CDR1 SGHTA and CDR2 FQGTGA come from the germline V gene. The CDR3 region is CASSLTPMPTGELFF. The CDR3 DNA reads TGTGCCAGCAGCTTAACGCCTATGCCCACCGGGGAGCTGTTTTTT.

This clone was observed a single time. The chain couples TRBV28 to TRBJ2-6; D not resolved. The CDR3 loop spans 14 amino acids. Germline CDR1 reads MDHEN; CDR2 reads SYDVKM. Trimming took 8 bases from V and 0 from J, leaving 8 bases between them. Written as DNA, the CDR3 is TGTGCCAGCCTCAGTCACTCTGGGGCCAACGTCCTGACTTTC. It specifies CASLSHSGANVLTF.

This clone was picked up one time. The chain is built from TRBV5-1 and TRBJ1-4, with a tentative D call TRBD1 (6 bases). The V gene lost 4 bases and the J gene lost 4 bases, with 11 bases spanning the gap. The CDR3 totals 14 residues. CDR1 and CDR2 (germline): SGHRS, YFSETQ. The DNA for the CDR3 is TGCGCCAGCAGCACGACAGGTAGTAATGAAAAACTGTTTTTT. Translation: CASSTTGSNEKLFF.

This CDR3 is CSVLGQGSYEQYF. The DNA of the CDR3 is TGCAGCGTCCTCGGACAGGGATCCTACGAGCAGTACTTC. The chain uses TRBV29-1 and TRBJ2-7, with 8 positions matching TRBD1. Germline values: CDR1 SQVTM, CDR2 ANQGSEA. The CDR3 loop spans 13 amino acids. Trimming at V came to 6 bases and at J to 1 base, leaving 5 bases not matched to a gene.

The rearrangement uses TRBV28 and TRBJ2-1; 14 bases line up with TRBD2. The CDR3 loop spans 16 amino acids. J lost 8 bases, V lost 4 bases, and 7 bases had no gene match. Germline V lookup: CDR1 MDHEN, CDR2 SYDVKM. The CDR3 nucleotides read TGTGCCAGCAGTTCCTTGACTAGCGGGAGGGCAGATGAGCAGTTCTTC. It specifies CASSSLTSGRADEQFF. The full variable domain, its missing parts supplied by reference TRBV28 and TRBJ2-1, is DVKVTQSSRYLVKRTGEKVFLECVQDMDHENMFWYRQDPGLGLRLIYFSYDVKMKEKGDIPEGYSVSREKKERFSLILESASTNQTSMYLCASSSLTSGRADEQFFGPGTRLTVL.

The chain couples TRBV7-2 to TRBJ1-5, with 10 bases matching TRBD1. V was clipped by 5 bases and J by 5 bases; unmatched bases: 6. This CDR3 spans 15 amino acids. From germline, CDR1 is SGHTA and CDR2 FQGNSA. The CDR3 nucleotides are TGTGCCAGCAGCACCAGACAGGGGGCTGATCAGCCCCAGCATTTT. Translating it yields CASSTRQGADQPQHF.

The chain combines TRBV19 with TRBJ1-1; D is unresolved. Germline V gives CDR1 LNHDA, CDR2 SQIVND (reference sequence). With 1 base removed from V and 2 bases from J, the gap between germline ends came to 11 bases. The length of the CDR3 is 15 residues. DNA for the CDR3: TGTGCCAGTAGTATAGCTCCGGGCCTTAACACTGAAGCTTTCTTT. It codes for CASSIAPGLNTEAFF.

V gene TRBV28 combines with J gene TRBJ2-1, with D possibly TRBD2 on 5 matching bases. The CDR3 spans 17 residues. Germline V gives CDR1 MDHEN, CDR2 SYDVKM. Trimming cost V 4 bases and J 0 bases, with 16 bases left between them. The chain's CDR3 is CASSSLGSGSSYNEQFF. The CDR3 DNA follows: TGTGCCAGCAGTTCCCTAGGAAGCGGAAGCTCCTACAATGAGCAGTTCTTC.

The CDR3 sequence: CASSLGTAGQPQHF. CDR3 DNA: TGTGCCAGCAGCTTAGGTACGGCAGGTCAGCCCCAGCATTTT. The chain is built from TRBV7-6 and TRBJ1-5; D remains unclear. Germline CDR1 SGHVS, CDR2 FNYEAQ. CDR3 length: 14 residues. V shed 1 base and J shed 6 bases, with 10 bases lying between them.